The present entry profiles one T cell receptor beta chain with its context. The data were obtained in a study of CD8 T cells in Susac syndrome. Germline V gives CDR1 DFQATT, CDR2 SNEGSKA (reference sequence). V was pared by 2 bases and J by 2 bases, with 8 bases of the junction left unmatched. The CDR3 length is 15 residues. RNA was extracted with the RNeasy kit, and a quantity of about 0.45 to 1 ug was reverse transcribed using random hexamers. MiXCR was run by TCRdb on the immunoSEQ multiplex PCR reads, yielding one entry per CDR3 protein. The data show approximately 190,000 distinct CDR3 sequences, more than 90% seen once.

This clonotype was sampled from a human donor with Susac syndrome. Sequencing input: CD4+ T cells from PBMCs. The chain has TRBV20-1 and TRBJ1-2; 7 bases are a match to TRBD1. This CDR3 is CSARSTGLGNYGYTF. In DNA, the CDR3 is TGCAGTGCTAGATCGACAGGGCTAGGAAACTATGGCTACACCTTC.